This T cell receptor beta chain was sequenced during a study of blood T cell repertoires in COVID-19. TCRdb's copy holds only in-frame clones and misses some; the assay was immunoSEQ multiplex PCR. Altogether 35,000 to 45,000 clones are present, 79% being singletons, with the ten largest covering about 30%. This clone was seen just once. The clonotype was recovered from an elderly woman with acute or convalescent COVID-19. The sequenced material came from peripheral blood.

CDR3: CASSYPTGNTEAFF. Written as DNA, the CDR3 is TGTGCCAGCAGTTACCCGACAGGGAACACTGAAGCTTTCTTT. The chain combines TRBV2 with TRBJ1-1; weak D call: TRBD1 (6 bases). From germline, CDR1 is SNHLY and CDR2 FYNNEI. Trimming removed 5 bases at V and 1 base at J, with 11 bases between. The CDR3 has 14 residues.